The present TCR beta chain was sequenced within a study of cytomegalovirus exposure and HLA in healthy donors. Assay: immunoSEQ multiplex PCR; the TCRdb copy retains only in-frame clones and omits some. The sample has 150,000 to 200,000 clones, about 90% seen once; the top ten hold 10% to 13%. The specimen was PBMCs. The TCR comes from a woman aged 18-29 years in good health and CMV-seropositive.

The CDR3 loop reads CASSFQGTDTIYF. The CDR3 bases are TGTGCCAGCAGCTTTCAAGGGACAGACACCATATATTTT. The chain is built from TRBV11-2 and TRBJ1-3; 7 bases agree with TRBD1. Unmatched junction bases numbered 4, after V lost 3 bases and J lost 8 bases. CDR1 is SGHAT and CDR2 is FQNNGV in the germline V gene. This CDR3 has 13 amino acids.